The 25 T cell receptor beta chains reported below all come from one sample, sequenced in a study of T cells in localized non-small cell lung cancer. Sequenced by immunoSEQ multiplex PCR; TCRdb stores in-frame clones only, minus some. The sample records about 11,000 clones, around four fifths being singletons. This specimen consisted of peripheral blood mononuclear cells, obtained before any cancer treatment. The receptors stem from a female donor aged 60 or older with stage II lung adenocarcinoma.

The chain employs TRBV7-3 and TRBJ2-2, with 12 bases lining up with TRBD2. Looked up from germline, CDR1 is SGHTA and CDR2 is FQGTGA. This CDR3 has 17 amino acids. J gave up 7 bases and V 4 bases, and 10 bases lay outside the gene matches. CDR3 in DNA: TGTGCCAGCAGCTCCCTAGCGGGAGGGCCGGTGGGCGGGGAGCTGTTTTTT. As protein: CASSSLAGGPVGGELFF.

V and J are TRBV7-9 and TRBJ1-2; D perhaps matches TRBD1 (6 bases). The ends were cut back, 5 bases at V and 0 bases at J, with 19 bases in the middle. Looked up from germline, CDR1 is SEHNR and CDR2 is FQNEAQ (reference sequence). The CDR3 loop spans 17 amino acids. The CDR3 region is CASSPKGRDTSNYGYTF. CDR3 coding DNA: TGTGCCAGCAGCCCAAAAGGGCGGGACACCTCTAACTATGGCTACACCTTC.

This clone was counted only a few times. The chain uses TRBV18 and TRBJ1-2; TRBD1 matches at 7 bases. CDR3 length equals 12 residues. J gave up 8 bases and V 4 bases, and 4 bases lay outside the gene matches. From germline, CDR1 is KGHSH and CDR2 LQKENI. The CDR3 coding sequence is TGTGCCAGCTCACTACAGGGGTCGGGCTACACCTTC. It codes for CASSLQGSGYTF.

This sequence joins TRBV7-2 and TRBJ2-1; TRBD1 matches 8 bases. J was trimmed by 6 bases and V by 6 bases; bases with no gene match: 10. This CDR3 is 15 amino acids long. Germline-derived CDR1 and CDR2 are SGHTA and FQGNSA. Here the CDR3 DNA reads TGTGCCAGCAGTCCAGGGGGCGCAGGAGTCAATGAGCAGTTCTTC. Protein: CASSPGGAGVNEQFF.

This clone showed up just a few times. This chain uses TRBV7-2 with TRBJ2-5; 12 bases line up with TRBD2. The length of the CDR3 is 17 residues. With 0 bases clipped from V and 3 bases from J, the junction kept 5 bases outside the gene matches. Germline lookup yields CDR1 SGHTA and CDR2 FQGNSA. CDR3 DNA: TGTGCCAGCAGCTTAGCGCCTAGCGGGGGGGCCGAAGAGACCCAGTACTTC. This sequence encodes CASSLAPSGGAEETQYF.

The V call is TRBV28, the J call TRBJ2-7; D possibly corresponds to TRBD2 (6 bases). The CDR3 runs 13 residues. From germline, CDR1 is MDHEN and CDR2 SYDVKM. Trimming took 5 bases from V and 3 from J, leaving 11 bases between them. This CDR3 reads CASSPPGVYEQYF. The CDR3 DNA sequence: TGTGCCAGCAGTCCGCCGGGGGTCTACGAGCAGTACTTC.

Details on this clone: Other DNA sequences from this sample encode an identical CDR3 as well. The V gene is TRBV30, the J gene TRBJ1-4; unclear D gene. Trimming left V 2 bases short and J 8 bases short, with 15 bases between. This CDR3 region has 14 residues. Germline V gene lookup returns CDR1 GTSNPN and CDR2 SVGIG (reference sequence). The CDR3 DNA is TGTGCCTGGAGTATGGCCTCCTTCGGGGAAAAACTGTTTTTT. It codes for CAWSMASFGEKLFF.

The rearrangement links TRBV7-2 to TRBJ1-2; 9 bases align to TRBD1. Per the germline V gene, CDR1 is SGHTA and CDR2 is FQGNSA. J gave up 5 bases and V 5 bases, and 6 bases lay outside the gene matches. The CDR3 is 14 residues long. CDR3: CASSPGQGKYGYTF. CDR3 in DNA: TGTGCCAGCAGCCCCGGACAGGGGAAGTATGGCTACACCTTC.

The chain is built from TRBV2 and TRBJ2-7; maybe TRBD1 (5 bases). Trimming left V 4 bases short and J 0 bases short, with 13 bases between. This CDR3 has 15 residues. CDR1 is SNHLY and CDR2 is FYNNEI in the germline V gene. CDR3 DNA sequence: TGTGCCAGCAGTGCGCGGACATTTCCCTCCTACGAGCAGTACTTC. This gives the protein CASSARTFPSYEQYF.

The table lists this clone with a few counts. The chain couples TRBV6-1 to TRBJ2-7, with 11 nucleotides matching TRBD2. V dropped 1 base and J dropped 4; count of bases not matched to a gene: 3. The CDR3 spans 15 residues. Looked up from germline, CDR1 is MNHNS and CDR2 is SASEGT. The CDR3 is CASSEGVAGGYEQYF. The CDR3 nucleotides read TGTGCCAGCAGTGAAGGGGTAGCGGGGGGGTACGAGCAGTACTTC.

This rearrangement joins TRBV4-2 to TRBJ1-4, with 8 positions matching TRBD1. CDR3 size: 15 residues. CDR1 LGHNA and CDR2 YNFKEQ come from the germline V gene. The J segment lost 8 bases and the V segment lost 4 bases, leaving 9 bases of the junction unmatched. Here the CDR3 DNA reads TGTGCCAGCAGCCCCCCCTCAGGGGGCAGCGAAAAACTGTTTTTT. Encoded protein: CASSPPSGGSEKLFF.

The chain carries TRBV7-9 and TRBJ2-3; maybe TRBD2 (6 bases). CDR1 and CDR2 (germline): SEHNR, FQNEAQ (reference sequence). The V end lost 6 bases, the J end lost 1 base, and 20 bases lay between the germline ends. There are 17 residues in the CDR3. CDR3 in amino acids: CASSLLTAGLGTDTQYF. Written as DNA, the CDR3 is TGTGCCAGCAGTCTTCTAACAGCGGGCCTCGGCACAGATACGCAGTATTTT. The whole variable domain, filled in from reference TRBV7-9 and TRBJ2-3, reads DTGVSQNPRHKITKRGQNVTFRCDPISEHNRLYWYRQTLGQGPEFLTYFQNEAQLEKSRLLSDRFSAERPKGSFSTLEIQRTEQGDSAMYLCASSLLTAGLGTDTQYFGPGTRLTVL.

V gene TRBV10-2 combines with J gene TRBJ2-7; a possible D gene is TRBD2 (6 bases). The CDR3 spans 13 residues. Per germline, CDR1 WSHSY and CDR2 SAAADI. The V and J ends lost 6 bases and 2 bases respectively, with 11 bases between them. CDR3 sequence reads: CASRPGLAYEQYF. The CDR3 DNA reads as TGCGCCAGCAGACCGGGACTTGCCTACGAGCAGTACTTC.

The V gene is TRBV30, the J gene TRBJ2-2; maybe TRBD2 (5 bases). V lost 0 bases and J 3 bases, leaving 11 bases between the germline ends. Germline CDR1 and CDR2: GTSNPN and SVGIG (reference sequence). The CDR3 sequence is 15 residues long. The CDR3 bases are TGTGCCTGGAGTGTTCAAGGGCGGGACACCGGGGAGCTGTTTTTT. Amino acids: CAWSVQGRDTGELFF.

The chain couples TRBV6-4 to TRBJ2-1, with 7 bases fitting TRBD2. Per the germline V gene, CDR1 is MRHNA and CDR2 is SNTAGT. V shed 4 bases and J 0 bases; nucleotides not matched to a gene: 3. The CDR3 has 15 residues. DNA for the CDR3: TGTGCCAGCAGTGCCCGGGGGGACTCCTACAATGAGCAGTTCTTC. It yields the protein CASSARGDSYNEQFF.

DNA of the CDR3: TGTGCCAGTAGTTCTCGGACAGGGGGCTTAACTGAAGCTTTCTTT. It codes for CASSSRTGGLTEAFF. The V gene is TRBV19, the J gene TRBJ1-1, with 11 bases identical to TRBD1. The junction had 7 bases not matched to a gene; V was cut back by 5 bases and J by 5 bases. Germline V gene sequence: CDR1 LNHDA, CDR2 SQIVND (reference sequence). This CDR3 is 15 amino acids long.

The chain has TRBV28 and TRBJ1-3, with D unresolved. V lost 4 bases to trimming and J lost 0 bases, with 10 bases between them. The CDR3 length is 15 residues. Germline CDR1 is MDHEN and CDR2 is SYDVKM. DNA of the CDR3: TGTGCCAGCAGTTCCCCCGAAGGCTCTGGAAACACCATATATTTT. Encoded protein: CASSSPEGSGNTIYF.

This rearrangement joins TRBV5-4 to TRBJ1-3; D is unclear. V was trimmed by 3 bases and J by 4 bases, leaving 5 bases between them. This CDR3 spans 12 amino acids. The germline V gene has CDR1 SGHNT and CDR2 YYREEE (reference sequence). CDR3: CASSWEGNTIYF. CDR3 DNA sequence: TGTGCCAGCAGCTGGGAGGGAAACACCATATATTTT.

The chain has TRBV9 and TRBJ2-5, with D unresolved. The germline V and J ends were trimmed by 0 bases and 5 bases, with 14 bases remaining between them. There are 15 residues in the CDR3. Germline V gene data show CDR1 as SGDLS and CDR2 as YYNGEE. CDR3 bases: TGTGCCAGCAGCGTAGGACCCACTCCCCGGGAGACCCAGTACTTC. This translates into CASSVGPTPRETQYF.

This chain links TRBV29-1 with TRBJ1-1, with no clear D. There are 14 residues in the CDR3. The V gene's germline CDR1 is SQVTM and CDR2 ANQGSEA. With 4 bases removed from V and 0 bases from J, the gap between germline ends came to 12 bases. The CDR3 sequence: CSVVRDGLNTEAFF. CDR3 sequence (DNA): TGCAGCGTTGTTAGAGACGGGTTGAACACTGAAGCTTTCTTT.

V and J are TRBV2 and TRBJ1-3; D is undetermined. Trimming shortened V by 6 bases and J by 0 bases, and 6 bases separated the two germline ends. Germline-derived CDR1 and CDR2 are SNHLY and FYNNEI. CDR3 length: 13 residues. The CDR3 sequence: CASRRDSGNTIYF. CDR3 coding DNA: TGTGCCAGCAGACGGGACTCTGGAAACACCATATATTTT.

The CDR3 nucleotides read TGTGCCAGTAGTATCCCCCCCCTAACAGCACTAAATCAGCCCCAGCATTTT. Its translation is CASSIPPLTALNQPQHF. The chain recombines TRBV19 with TRBJ1-5; D is uncertain. Trimming shortened V by 3 bases and J by 4 bases, and 19 bases separated the two germline ends. Germline CDR1 and CDR2: LNHDA and SQIVND (reference sequence). The CDR3 loop spans 17 amino acids.

The V gene is TRBV22-1, the J gene TRBJ2-6. TRBV22-1 is designated a pseudogene. The CDR3 is 17 residues long. The CDR3 coding sequence is TGTCCTGGGAGGCACTTACGCGAACAAAGTCGGGCCAACGTCCTGACTTTC. As protein: CPGRHLREQSRANVLTF.

The V gene is TRBV5-6, the J gene TRBJ2-2; D gene unclear. The V and J ends lost 8 bases and 1 base respectively, with 18 bases between them. Germline V gives CDR1 SGHDT, CDR2 YYEEEE. This CDR3 contains 16 residues. This CDR3 reads CARRKRLEGNTGELFF. CDR3 nucleotides: TGTGCCAGACGTAAGCGTCTGGAAGGGAACACCGGGGAGCTGTTTTTT. Variable domain in full (rest from reference TRBV5-6 and TRBJ2-2): DAGVTQSPTHLIKTRGQQVTLRCSPKSGHDTVSWYQQALGQGPQFIFQYYEEEERQRGNFPDRFSGHQFPNYSSELNVNALLLGDSALYLCARRKRLEGNTGELFFGEGSRLTVL.

The chain carries TRBV5-1 and TRBJ1-1; D is unresolved. From germline, CDR1 is SGHRS and CDR2 YFSETQ. There are 13 residues in the CDR3. V lost 4 bases, J lost 1 base, and 8 bases lay in between. As DNA, the CDR3 is TGCGCCAGCAGCGTAGGAGGGAACACTGAAGCTTTCTTT. Its protein is CASSVGGNTEAFF.